These 6 T cell receptor beta chains were sequenced from one sample in a study of vaccination effects on CD4 cells after COVID-19. The antigens for these receptors are not known. Upon completion of about 10 days in culture, CD4+ T cells were isolated. The method was immunoSEQ multiplex PCR; TCRdb's version includes in-frame clones alone and lacks a portion of them. The sample lists around 70,000 clones, 75% to 80% occurring once. This material consisted of CD4+ T cells from PBMCs cultured without peptide, taken before COVID-19 vaccination. The receptor set was obtained from a human donor who received a COVID-19 vaccine.

This chain connects TRBV7-2 to TRBJ2-7, with 8 bases fitting TRBD2. The CDR3 loop spans 15 amino acids. Unmatched junction bases numbered 4, after V lost 2 bases and J lost 1 base. The germline gives CDR1 SGHTA, CDR2 FQGNSA. CDR3 residues: CASSLTAGDSYEQYV. The DNA for the CDR3 is TGTGCCAGCAGCTTAACAGCGGGGGATTCCTACGAGCAGTACGTC.

The gene calls are TRBV7-8 and TRBJ2-4, with TRBD2 matching 10 bases. Germline CDR1 reads SGHVS; CDR2 reads FQNEAQ. V was pared by 4 bases and J by 2 bases, with 8 bases of the junction left unmatched. CDR3 size: 17 residues. In nucleotides, the CDR3 is TGTGCCAGCAGCTCCGATTTAGCGGGGGGCCCCAAAAACATTCAGTACTTC. Amino acids: CASSSDLAGGPKNIQYF.

The rearrangement joins TRBV5-1 to TRBJ2-3; D is possibly TRBD1 (6 bases). Trimming removed 4 bases at V and 2 bases at J, with 11 bases between. This CDR3 has 14 residues. CDR1 is SGHRS, CDR2 YFSETQ, per germline. DNA of the CDR3: TGCGCCAGCAGCATGGACAGCCTCACAGATACGCAGTATTTT. As protein: CASSMDSLTDTQYF.

The sample holds a few counts of this clone. The chain is built from TRBV4-2 and TRBJ1-3; D might be TRBD1 (6 bases). CDR1 and CDR2 from the germline V gene are LGHNA and YNFKEQ. The length of the CDR3 is 17 residues. Trimming removed 0 bases from V and 0 bases from J, with 12 bases in between. The chain's CDR3 is CASSQDGRGHSGNTIYF. DNA of the CDR3: TGTGCCAGCAGCCAAGATGGGCGGGGGCACTCTGGAAACACCATATATTTT.

The chain combines TRBV18 with TRBJ2-5; no reliable D call. V dropped 2 bases and J dropped 2 bases, with 3 bases sitting between them. This CDR3 comprises 12 residues. The germline gives CDR1 KGHSH, CDR2 LQKENI. CDR3 protein: CASSPDQETQYF. The CDR3 DNA sequence: TGTGCCAGCTCACCAGATCAAGAGACCCAGTACTTC.

The chain joins TRBV5-4 to TRBJ2-7; maybe TRBD1 (5 bases). CDR1 and CDR2 (germline): SGHNT, YYREEE (reference sequence). V gave up 4 bases and J gave up 0 bases, with 17 bases separating them. There are 16 residues in the CDR3. CDR3 protein: CASSVDSGPSSYEQYV. In DNA, the CDR3 is TGTGCCAGCAGCGTAGACAGTGGGCCGAGCTCCTACGAGCAGTACGTC.